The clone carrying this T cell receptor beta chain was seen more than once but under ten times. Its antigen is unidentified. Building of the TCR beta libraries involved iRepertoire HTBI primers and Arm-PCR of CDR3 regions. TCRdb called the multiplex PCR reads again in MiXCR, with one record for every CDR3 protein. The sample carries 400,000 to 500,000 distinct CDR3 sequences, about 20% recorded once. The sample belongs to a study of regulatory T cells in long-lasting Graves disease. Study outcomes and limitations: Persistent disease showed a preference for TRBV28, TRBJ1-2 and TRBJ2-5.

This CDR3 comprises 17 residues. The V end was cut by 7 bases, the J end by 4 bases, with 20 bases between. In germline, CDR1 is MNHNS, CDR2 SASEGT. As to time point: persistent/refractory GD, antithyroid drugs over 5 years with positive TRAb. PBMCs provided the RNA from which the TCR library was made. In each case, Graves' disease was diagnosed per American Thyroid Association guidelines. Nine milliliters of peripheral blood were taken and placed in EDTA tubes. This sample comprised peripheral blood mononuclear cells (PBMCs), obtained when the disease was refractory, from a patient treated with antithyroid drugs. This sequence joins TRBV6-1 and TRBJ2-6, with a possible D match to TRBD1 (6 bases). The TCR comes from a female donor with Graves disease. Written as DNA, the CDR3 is TGTGCCAGCAAAGACAGGACGGACCTTAGGGGGGCCAACGTCCTGACTTTC. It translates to CASKDRTDLRGANVLTF.